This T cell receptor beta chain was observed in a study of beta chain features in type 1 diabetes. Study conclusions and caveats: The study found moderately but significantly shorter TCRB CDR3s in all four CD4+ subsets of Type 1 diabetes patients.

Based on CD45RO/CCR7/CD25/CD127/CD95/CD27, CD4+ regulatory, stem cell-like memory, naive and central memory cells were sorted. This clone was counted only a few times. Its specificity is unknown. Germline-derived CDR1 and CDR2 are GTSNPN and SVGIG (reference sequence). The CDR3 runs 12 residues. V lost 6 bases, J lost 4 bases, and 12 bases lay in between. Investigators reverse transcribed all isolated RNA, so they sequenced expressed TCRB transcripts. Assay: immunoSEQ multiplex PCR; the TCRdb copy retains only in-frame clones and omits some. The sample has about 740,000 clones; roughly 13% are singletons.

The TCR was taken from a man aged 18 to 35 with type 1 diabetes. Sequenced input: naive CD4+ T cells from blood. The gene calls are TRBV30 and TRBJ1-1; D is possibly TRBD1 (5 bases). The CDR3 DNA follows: TGTGCCTGTCTATTAGGGGTCACTGAAGCTTTCTTT. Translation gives CACLLGVTEAFF.